Listed below are T cell receptor beta chains from one sample, sequenced in a study of human T cells and chemical hapten exposure. TCRdb passed the RACE reads through MiXCR, listing each CDR3 protein once. Seen here are roughly 80,000 distinct CDR3 sequences, roughly 10% observed once, and the top ten hold 3.5% to 4.5%. The material was whole blood, obtained in connection with sensitization to the hapten diphenylcyclopropenone (DPC). These receptors came from a woman aged 45-65 years with alopecia areata. Some clones in this sample may be carry-over from other donors' samples. Both conserved end residues are part of each CDR3. A D gene is named only where the DNA matches it firmly. Expanded clones are given a class, and other clones once, few, many or no size at all.

>NA|NA|TRBV12-5|TRBJ2-1
TGTGCTAGTGGTTTGGTAGTCTCGGACTTATTCTCCACCCGCCGGAGCTCCTACAATGAGCAGTTCTTC
CASGLVVSDLFSTRRSSYNEQFF
>many|TRBD1|TRBV7-2|TRBJ1-1
TGTGCCAGCAGCTTAGTGTGGGACAGTGAAGCTTTCTTT
CASSLVWDSEAFF
>many|NA|TRBV14|TRBJ2-2
TGTGCCAGCAGCCAAGAATTCGCGACGATCACCGGGGAGCTGTTTTTT
CASSQEFATITGELFF
>few|TRBD2|TRBV28|TRBJ2-7
TGTGCCAGCAGTTCTAGCGGGACATCCTACGAGCAGTACTTC
CASSSSGTSYEQYF
>NA|TRBD2|TRBV10-2|TRBJ2-2
TGCGCCAGCAGTGGATCGGGACTAGCGGGCGCGAACACCGGGGAGCTGTTTTTT
CASSGSGLAGANTGELFF
>NA|NA|TRBV29-1|TRBJ2-5
TGCAGCGTTGAAATGGCCGCCCAGGCTTGGGAGACCCAGTACTTC
CSVEMAAQAWETQYF
>NA|NA|TRBV28|TRBJ2-5
TGTGCCAGCAGTTTGAGGGCAGGGCTCCAAGAGACCCAGTACTTC
CASSLRAGLQETQYF
>many|TRBD2|TRBV9|TRBJ2-3
TGTGCCAGCAGCGGATACGGGGGGACGGACACAGATACGCAGTATTTT
CASSGYGGTDTDTQYF
>many|NA|TRBV27|TRBJ2-2
TGTGCCAGCAGTTTAGATACAGCAGGGACCGGGGAGCTGTTTTTT
CASSLDTAGTGELFF
>few|TRBD2|TRBV12-3/TRBV12-4|TRBJ2-5
TGTGCCAGCAGTCTGGCGCGGAGCGGGGGGTTACAAGAGACCCAGTACTTC
CASSLARSGGLQETQYF
>NA|TRBD2|TRBV10-1|TRBJ2-2
TGCGCCAGCAGGCTAGCGGGCAACACCGGGGAGCTGTTTTTT
CASRLAGNTGELFF
>NA|NA|TRBV18|TRBJ2-7
TGTGCCAGCTCACCCCCAAGACAGGGGGCAATAGGTAGCGGGGGCCTCTCCTACGAGCAGTACTTC
CASSPPRQGAIGSGGLSYEQYF
>many|NA|TRBV28|TRBJ2-4
TGTGCCAGCACCTTCCTCGGGAGCCAGGGAAACATTCAGTACTTC
CASTFLGSQGNIQYF
>few|TRBD2|TRBV5-5|TRBJ2-6
TGTGCCAGCAGCGGGCAGCGGGAGGGCCCAGTTTGGGCTGGGGCCAACGTCCTGACTTTC
CASSGQREGPVWAGANVLTF
>many|TRBD2|TRBV6-4|TRBJ2-1
TGTGCCAGCAGTGAAGCGGGAGGGTTCAATGAGCAGTTCTTC
CASSEAGGFNEQFF
>many|TRBD2|TRBV29-1|TRBJ2-1
TGCAGCGTTGACTGGGGGACTAGGGACAATGAGCAGTTCTTC
CSVDWGTRDNEQFF
>many|TRBD1|TRBV7-8|TRBJ2-7
TGTGCCAGCAGCTTACCCGGGACAGTCGTCTCCTACGAGCAGTACTTC
CASSLPGTVVSYEQYF
>many|NA|TRBV7-3|TRBJ1-1
TGTGCCAGCAGCTTAAGGTACGGTCGGGCGAACACTGAAGCTTTCTTT
CASSLRYGRANTEAFF
>many|NA|TRBV7-9|TRBJ1-2
TGTGCCAGCAGCTTGGACGGACTGCCCCGGGGCTATGGCTACACCTTC
CASSLDGLPRGYGYTF
>few|NA|TRBV4-2|TRBJ1-5
TGTGCCAGCAGCCAATATGGACAGAACAATCAGCCCCAGCATTTT
CASSQYGQNNQPQHF
>many|NA|TRBV20-1|TRBJ2-3
TGCAGTGCTAGAAAGGGCCCTAGCACAGATACGCAGTATTTT
CSARKGPSTDTQYF
>few|TRBD2|TRBV6-1|TRBJ2-3
TGTGCCAGCAGAGCGGGGGGTCCCAGCACAGATACGCAGTATTTT
CASRAGGPSTDTQYF
>NA|NA|TRBV4-3|TRBJ1-1
TGCGCCAGCAGCCAAGAAGGGGGTGTCACTGAAGCTTTCTTT
CASSQEGGVTEAFF
>many|NA|TRBV20-1|TRBJ1-1
TGCAGTGCCCCCGACAGTGGGGCGAACACTGAAGCTTTCTTT
CSAPDSGANTEAFF
>few|TRBD1|TRBV7-2|TRBJ1-1
TGTGCCAGCAGCATGCCGGGACAGGGGGTCACCACTGAAGCTTTCTTT
CASSMPGQGVTTEAFF
>NA|TRBD1|TRBV9|TRBJ2-1
TGTGCCAGCAGCGTAGTGGGGGACAGCTACAATGAGCAGTTCTTC
CASSVVGDSYNEQFF
>NA|NA|TRBV11-3|TRBJ2-1
TGTGCCAGCAGCTCGCCCCAACGCGGGCCGGTGGGTGAGCAGTTCTTC
CASSSPQRGPVGEQFF
>NA|NA|TRBV7-9|TRBJ2-5
TGTGCCAGCAGCCGTCCAACAGGATTTCAAGAGACCCAGTACTTC
CASSRPTGFQETQYF
>few|TRBD2|TRBV10-1|TRBJ2-3
TGCGCCAGCAGTTGGGGACTAGCAGAGGGGACAGATACGCAGTATTTT
CASSWGLAEGTDTQYF
>NA|TRBD1|TRBV20-1|TRBJ1-1
TGCAGTGCCCACCAGGGGGCTCCTGAAGCTTTCTTT
CSAHQGAPEAFF
>NA|NA|TRBV11-2|TRBJ2-1
TGTGCCAGCAGCCGACAGGGGGTACTAGCGGGATGGGGTGAGCAGTTCTTC
CASSRQGVLAGWGEQFF
>few|NA|TRBV6-5|TRBJ1-2
TGTGCCAGCAGTTACAGGGGCGGCTATGGCTACACCTTC
CASSYRGGYGYTF
>many|NA|TRBV4-3|TRBJ1-2
TGCGCCAGCAGCCAAGAACAGAACAGAAACTATGGCTACACCTTC
CASSQEQNRNYGYTF
>many|NA|TRBV4-3|TRBJ2-3
TGCGCCAGCAGCCGGGAGCAGGGAAATACGCAGTATTTT
CASSREQGNTQYF
>many|NA|TRBV10-2|TRBJ2-3
TGCGCCAGCAGTGTGTCCTCCACAGATACGCAGTATTTT
CASSVSSTDTQYF
>many|TRBD2|TRBV7-2|TRBJ2-7
TGTGCCAGCAGCTTTAATCTCGGGACTAGCGGCGAGCAGTACTTC
CASSFNLGTSGEQYF
>few|TRBD1|TRBV9|TRBJ1-3
TGTGCCAGCAGCGTTTTATGGGACAGTGGAAACACCATATATTTT
CASSVLWDSGNTIYF
>many|NA|TRBV28|TRBJ1-3
TGTGCCAGCAGTTTAGGGGGATTCCGGGACAGAAACACCATATATTTT
CASSLGGFRDRNTIYF
>NA|NA|TRBV6-2/TRBV6-3|TRBJ1-5
TGTGCCAGCAGGGGGGACGGGAGAGACCAGCTCCAGCATTTT
CASRGDGRDQLQHF
>many|NA|TRBV11-2|TRBJ2-4
TGTGCCAGCAGCTTAGGGTCACCCGGGAGAAAAAACATTCAGTACTTC
CASSLGSPGRKNIQYF
>NA|TRBD1|TRBV27|TRBJ1-2
TGTGCCAGCAGTCCGACAGGGGGCGCTTCCTATGGCTACACCTTC
CASSPTGGASYGYTF
>few|TRBD1|TRBV18|TRBJ1-5
TGTGCCAGCTCACCACGGCAGACAGGGAACGGACAGCCCCAGCATTTT
CASSPRQTGNGQPQHF
>few|NA|TRBV4-3|TRBJ2-1
TGCGCCAGCAGCCAAGATATGGGCGGGTCCTACAATGAGCAGTTCTTC
CASSQDMGGSYNEQFF
>few|NA|TRBV7-2|TRBJ2-3
TGTGCCAGCAGCTCCGGGACGGTTCTCGATACGCAGTATTTT
CASSSGTVLDTQYF
>NA|NA|TRBV7-9|TRBJ1-2
TGTGCCAGCAGTTTGACAGGCTATGGCTACACCTTC
CASSLTGYGYTF
>many|NA|TRBV7-3|TRBJ2-3
TGTGCCAGCAGCTTTACGGGGAGCACAGATACGCAGTATTTT
CASSFTGSTDTQYF
>NA|TRBD2|TRBV7-2|TRBJ2-7
TGTGCCAGCAGCTTTGCCGGGACTAGCGGGAGCCAGGGGCAGTACTTC
CASSFAGTSGSQGQYF
>few|TRBD1|TRBV20-1|TRBJ2-7
TGCAGTGCAAATCGGGACAGGGTTCCGTACGAGCAGTACTTC
CSANRDRVPYEQYF
>few|NA|TRBV12-3/TRBV12-4|TRBJ1-2
TGTGCCAGCAGTTTAGCGCGTGGCTACACCTTC
CASSLARGYTF
>few|NA|TRBV4-1|TRBJ2-7
TGCGCCAGCAGCCAAGAATCGACGGTCAGGGGCCACGAGCAGTACTTC
CASSQESTVRGHEQYF
>few|TRBD1|TRBV7-2|TRBJ2-1
TGTGCCAGCAGCAGCCCGGGACAGGGAACGACTCTCGAGCAGTTCTTC
CASSSPGQGTTLEQFF
>NA|TRBD1|TRBV14|TRBJ2-2
TGTGCCAGCAGCCAAGACGACAGGGGCACCGGGGAGCTGTTTTTT
CASSQDDRGTGELFF
>many|TRBD2|TRBV7-9|TRBJ2-2
TGTGCCGGAACCAAGACTAGCGGGAACACCGGGGAGCTGTTTTTT
CAGTKTSGNTGELFF